Below, one TCR beta chain is given with its context. This clone's antigen is unknown. It has no much larger one-base neighbor in the sample; base qualities were not kept. This sample was taken from a study of T cell responses to AZD1222 COVID-19 vaccine (dated by TCRdb to the early 2020s). Describing the broader study: Because spike-specific TCR depth and breadth did not differ between the two schedules, AZD1222 recipients who got a second dose at roughly 4 weeks were pooled with those who got a second dose at roughly 12 weeks. TCR sequencing was performed for 230 to 250 trial participants, of whom about 200 were given two doses of AZD1222 and roughly 25 were given two doses of MenACWY control vaccine. Trial participants were enrolled by age into 18-55, 56-69 and 70-plus year subgroups, with approximately 160, 26 and 62 TCR-sequenced participants respectively. The paper as a whole reports these results and caveats: CD4 TCRs associated with the vaccine covered the entire spike protein, and the dominant responses were in regions 160-218 and 743-854. After two AZD1222 doses, spike-specific TCR breadth and depth were significantly higher than at day 0 and than in MenACWY recipients. Conclusions about previously exposed vaccinees are limited, since just 5 or 6 AZD1222 recipients were seropositive for SARS-CoV-2 at baseline. Participants were mostly white British and included more females than males, and it was suggested by the authors that clonal diversity may have been underestimated. Because no day 14 peak-response samples were available, the repertoires could be characterized only after the peak T cell response. In the small 56-69-year group, the increase in depth fell short of significance, most likely because of low power. Epitopes outside the regions mutated in the B.1.351 and B.1.1.7 variants were reportedly recognized by nearly half of the unique spike-specific TCRs.

Reading the germline V gene gives CDR1 SGHRS and CDR2 YFSETQ. The CDR3 numbers 16 residues from cysteine through phenylalanine. Only CDR3 DNA remains: 48 bases, in frame from the first base. Trimming takes 0 bases off V and 0 bases off J; junction bases not matched to a gene: 2. The CDR3 regions of human TCRbeta chains were analyzed by immunosequencing. From the authors' description of their analysis: TCRs in the repertoires were compared against a reference library of SARS-CoV-2-specific TCRs that had been generated with the MIRA antigen-specificity platform. Breadth was defined as the fraction of unique TCRs that were SARS-CoV-2-associated, and depth was defined as the fraction of total T cells that were SARS-CoV-2-associated. Using the MIRA data, each spike-specific TCR was mapped to the spike region that the TCR reacts to and placed in a CD4 or CD8 class. Log10-transformed breadth and depth values were compared by one-way ANOVA with Sidak's multiple comparisons tests. TCRdb obtained this table from immuneACCESS and retained in-frame rearrangements with V and J assigned. These tables miss some clones; where compared with another copy, unresolved V genes account for less than half of the shortfall, and the remainder is unexplained. V and J calls and clone size are copied from that table; D and trimming were computed from the DNA. The sample table contains under 80,000 clones; only one count was recorded for approximately 88% of them. The ten largest clones represent about 20% of the sample.

The label giving this sample's time point can be read as: baseline before first vaccination. Vaccinee samples were obtained from the UK trials COV001 and COV002, which included a single-blind randomized controlled phase 2/3 trial of AZD1222 (ChAdOx1 nCoV-19) in healthy adults. Trial participant PBMC samples were collected at day 0 and day 28 after the second dose for TCRbeta chain sequencing. The sample here was peripheral blood, taken on day 0 of AZD1222 vaccination. Here the chain combines TRBV5-1 and TRBJ2-3; 9 bases in the junction line up with TRBD2. The sequence derives from an adult in good health. The CDR3 sequence is CASSLGLAESTDTQYF. The DNA sequence is as follows: TGCGCCAGCAGCTTGGGACTAGCGGAGAGCACAGATACGCAGTATTTT.